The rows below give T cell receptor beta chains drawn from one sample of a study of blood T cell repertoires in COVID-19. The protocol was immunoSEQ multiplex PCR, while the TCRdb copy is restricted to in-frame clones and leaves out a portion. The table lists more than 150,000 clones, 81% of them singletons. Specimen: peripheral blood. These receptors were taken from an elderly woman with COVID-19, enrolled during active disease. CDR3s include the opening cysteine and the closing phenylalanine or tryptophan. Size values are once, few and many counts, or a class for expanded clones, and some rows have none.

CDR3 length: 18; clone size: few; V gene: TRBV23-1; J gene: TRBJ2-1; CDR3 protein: CASSQPLTSGSLFNEQFF
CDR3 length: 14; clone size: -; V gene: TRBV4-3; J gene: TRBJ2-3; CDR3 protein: CASSQLTSGGTQYF
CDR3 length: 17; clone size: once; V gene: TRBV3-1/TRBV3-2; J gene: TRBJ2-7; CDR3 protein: CASSQDLRGRFSYEQYF
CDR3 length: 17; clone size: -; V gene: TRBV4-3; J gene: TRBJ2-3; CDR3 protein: CASSSTPSGGGTDTQYF
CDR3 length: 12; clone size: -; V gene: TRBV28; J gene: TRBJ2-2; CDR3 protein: CASKNLAKGLFF
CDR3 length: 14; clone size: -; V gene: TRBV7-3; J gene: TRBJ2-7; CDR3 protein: CASSPGTETYEQYF
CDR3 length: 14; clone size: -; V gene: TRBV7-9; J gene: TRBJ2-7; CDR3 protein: CASSGQPLVYEQYF
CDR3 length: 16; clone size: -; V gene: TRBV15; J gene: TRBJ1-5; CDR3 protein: CATSRDKGAGNQPQHF
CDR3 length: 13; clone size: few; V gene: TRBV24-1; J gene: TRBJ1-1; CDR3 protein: CATRTGAGSEAFF
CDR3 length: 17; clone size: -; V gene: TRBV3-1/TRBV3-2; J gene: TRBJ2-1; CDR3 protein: CASSHYKNYRGGNEQFF
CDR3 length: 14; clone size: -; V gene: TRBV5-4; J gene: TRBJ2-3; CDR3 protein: CASRQAGLTDTQYF
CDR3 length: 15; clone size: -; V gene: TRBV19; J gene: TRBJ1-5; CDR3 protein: CASFPGQLSNQPQHF
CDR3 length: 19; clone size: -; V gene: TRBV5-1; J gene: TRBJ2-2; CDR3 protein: CASSPTILAGGSNTGELFF
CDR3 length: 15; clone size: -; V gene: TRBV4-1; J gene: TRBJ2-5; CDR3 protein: CASSQGGQGGETQYF
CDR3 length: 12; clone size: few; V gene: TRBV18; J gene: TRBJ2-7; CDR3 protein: CASSPNSYEQYF
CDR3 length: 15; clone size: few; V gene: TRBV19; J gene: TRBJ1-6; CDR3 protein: CASSTGQGHNSPLHF